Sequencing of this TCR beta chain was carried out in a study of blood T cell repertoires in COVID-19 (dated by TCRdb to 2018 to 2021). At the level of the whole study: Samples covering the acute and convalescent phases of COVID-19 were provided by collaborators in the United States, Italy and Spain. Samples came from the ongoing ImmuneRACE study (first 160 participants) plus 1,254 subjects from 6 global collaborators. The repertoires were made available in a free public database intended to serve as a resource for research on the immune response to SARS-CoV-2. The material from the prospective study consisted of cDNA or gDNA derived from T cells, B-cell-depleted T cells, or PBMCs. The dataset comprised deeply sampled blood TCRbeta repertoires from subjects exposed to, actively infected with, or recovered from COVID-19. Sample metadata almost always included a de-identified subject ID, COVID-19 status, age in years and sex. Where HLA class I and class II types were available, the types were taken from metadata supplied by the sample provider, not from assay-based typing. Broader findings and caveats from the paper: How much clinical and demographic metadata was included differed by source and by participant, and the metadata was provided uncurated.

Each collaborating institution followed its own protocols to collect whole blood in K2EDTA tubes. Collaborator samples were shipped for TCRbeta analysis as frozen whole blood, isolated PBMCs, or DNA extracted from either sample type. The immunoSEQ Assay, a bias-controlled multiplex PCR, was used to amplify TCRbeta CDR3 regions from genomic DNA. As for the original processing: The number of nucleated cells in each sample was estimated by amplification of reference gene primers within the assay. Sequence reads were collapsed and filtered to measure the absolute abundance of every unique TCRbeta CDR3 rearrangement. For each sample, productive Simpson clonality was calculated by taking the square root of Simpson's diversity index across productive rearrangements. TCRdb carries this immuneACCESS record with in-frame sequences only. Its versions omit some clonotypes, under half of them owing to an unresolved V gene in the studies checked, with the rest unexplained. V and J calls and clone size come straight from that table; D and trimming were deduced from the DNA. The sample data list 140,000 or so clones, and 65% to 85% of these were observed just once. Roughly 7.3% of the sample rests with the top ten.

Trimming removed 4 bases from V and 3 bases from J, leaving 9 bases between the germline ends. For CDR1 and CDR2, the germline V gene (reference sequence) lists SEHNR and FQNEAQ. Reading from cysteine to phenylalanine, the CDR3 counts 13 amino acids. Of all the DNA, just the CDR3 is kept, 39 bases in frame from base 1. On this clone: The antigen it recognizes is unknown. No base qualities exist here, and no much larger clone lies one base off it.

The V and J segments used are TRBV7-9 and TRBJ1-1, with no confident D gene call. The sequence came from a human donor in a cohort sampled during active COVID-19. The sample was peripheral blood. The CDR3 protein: CASSSTEDTEAFF. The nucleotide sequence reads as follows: TGTGCCAGCAGCTCCACGGAGGACACTGAAGCTTTCTTT. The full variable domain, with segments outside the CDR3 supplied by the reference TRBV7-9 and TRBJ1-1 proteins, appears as DTGVSQNPRHKITKRGQNVTFRCDPISEHNRLYWYRQTLGQGPEFLTYFQNEAQLEKSRLLSDRFSAERPKGSFSTLEIQRTEQGDSAMYLCASSSTEDTEAFFGQGTRLTVV.